Shown below are 31 T cell receptor beta chains from a single sample sequenced in a study of shared clonotypes between healthy human individuals. The method was immunoSEQ multiplex PCR; TCRdb's version includes in-frame clones alone and lacks a portion of them. The data contain 450,000 to 500,000 clones, over 70% of them singletons. Material for sequencing was PBMCs. The receptors were sampled from a woman aged 40 to 49 in good health. Some clones in this sample may be carry-over from other donors' samples.

This clone was seen once. J is TRBJ2-1 and V is TRBV4-1; 11 bases fit TRBD2. This CDR3 has 16 residues. V trimming: 5 bases; J trimming: 1 base; junction bases outside the gene matches: 4. Germline CDR1 is MGHRA and CDR2 is YSYEKL. The CDR3 sequence: CASSKTSGKSYNEQFF. The CDR3, as DNA: TGCGCCAGCAGCAAGACTAGCGGGAAGTCCTACAATGAGCAGTTCTTC.

This clone occurred a few times. This likely traces to a read error, being one base from a far larger clone. Other DNA sequences in the sample encode the same CDR3. The CDR3 here is CASRGVNTEAFF. The CDR3 DNA is TGTGCCAGCAGGGGCGTTAACACTGAAGCTTTCTTT. This chain connects TRBV7-3 to TRBJ1-1, with D hard to call. Germline CDR1 is SGHTA and CDR2 is FQGTGA. The CDR3 totals 12 residues. The germline V and J ends were trimmed by 6 bases and 2 bases, with 7 bases remaining between them.

The rearrangement uses TRBV7-6 and TRBJ1-2; TRBD1 agrees at 8 bases. The CDR3 length is 18 residues. V shed 0 bases, J shed 0 bases, and the junction held 9 bases outside the gene matches. The V gene's germline CDR1 is SGHVS and CDR2 FNYEAQ. The CDR3 DNA sequence: TGTGCCAGCAGCTTAGCATGGGAACAGGGGGATCCTAACTATGGCTACACCTTC. Protein product: CASSLAWEQGDPNYGYTF.

The J gene is TRBJ2-7, the V gene TRBV19; TRBD1 aligns across 11 bases. With V trimmed by 4 bases and J by 8 bases, 7 bases remained unmatched. The CDR3 contains 14 residues. Germline V lookup: CDR1 LNHDA, CDR2 SQIVND (reference sequence). CDR3 nucleotide sequence: TGTGCCAGTAGTACTGGACAGGGGGCTAAGCAGCAGTACTTC. Its protein is CASSTGQGAKQQYF.

The CDR3 sequence is CASTQGATNEKLFF. The DNA for the CDR3 is TGTGCCAGTACACAGGGGGCTACTAATGAAAAACTGTTTTTT. V is TRBV19 and J is TRBJ1-4, with 9 bases matching TRBD1. This CDR3 region has 14 residues. The germline CDR1 and CDR2 sequences are LNHDA and SQIVND (reference sequence). The junction had 2 bases not matched to a gene; V was cut back by 7 bases and J by 2 bases.

V gene TRBV30 combines with J gene TRBJ1-5, with D perhaps TRBD1 (6 bases). Trimming stripped 1 base from V and 7 bases from J, with 11 bases between. CDR1 GTSNPN and CDR2 SVGIG come from the germline V gene (reference sequence). The CDR3 is 13 amino acids. In DNA, the CDR3 is TGTGCCTGGAGTGAGGGGGTGGGCCAGCCCCAGCATTTT. Residues: CAWSEGVGQPQHF.

The chain employs TRBV27 and TRBJ1-1, with D possibly TRBD1 on 5 matching bases. V was shortened by 2 bases and J by 4 bases, with 11 bases between the two germline ends. Germline CDR1 reads MNHEY; CDR2 reads SMNVEV (reference sequence). This CDR3 is 14 amino acids long. The CDR3 DNA reads as TGTGCCAGCAGTTTAGATGGGGGAGGCACTGAAGCTTTCTTT. Residues: CASSLDGGGTEAFF.

The rearrangement joins TRBV11-2 to TRBJ1-6; D is unresolved. V lost 5 bases and J lost 10, with 18 bases in between. In germline, CDR1 is SGHAT, CDR2 FQNNGV. This CDR3 has 15 residues. CDR3 DNA: TGTGCCAGCAGCCCACAGTCCGCGGATGGGTCACCCCTCCACTTT. Amino acids: CASSPQSADGSPLHF.

The chain has TRBV28 and TRBJ1-1, with TRBD1 as a possible D gene (5 bases). Trimming took 5 bases from V and 6 from J, leaving 19 bases between them. This CDR3 has 15 residues. CDR1 and CDR2 (germline): MDHEN, SYDVKM. The CDR3 is CASSPPPGGRAEAFF. CDR3 sequence (DNA): TGTGCCAGCAGTCCCCCCCCCGGGGGAAGGGCTGAAGCTTTCTTT.

The chain couples TRBV5-4 to TRBJ1-1; no clear D. V gave up 3 bases and J gave up 0 bases, with 9 bases separating them. Germline-derived CDR1 and CDR2 are SGHNT and YYREEE (reference sequence). This CDR3 has 14 residues. CDR3 DNA sequence: TGTGCCAGCAGCTCAAATAGTTTGAACACTGAAGCTTTCTTT. Translation: CASSSNSLNTEAFF.

This clone was seen once. This chain uses TRBV11-2 with TRBJ2-1; 12 bases match TRBD2. CDR3 length equals 15 residues. Germline V gene lookup returns CDR1 SGHAT and CDR2 FQNNGV. The V segment lost 5 bases and the J segment 5 bases; nucleotides outside the gene matches: 4. The DNA for the CDR3 is TGTGCCAGCAGCCGGACTAGCGGGACAAACAATGAGCAGTTCTTC. Its protein is CASSRTSGTNNEQFF.

Comment on this clone: This likely reflects a read error, since a far larger clone is one base away. The same CDR3 also results from other DNA sequences found in this sample. The chain combines TRBV29-1 with TRBJ1-2; D remains ambiguous. The CDR3 has 11 residues. In germline, CDR1 is SQVTM, CDR2 ANQGSEA. The CDR3 DNA reads as TGCGGCGAGTCCTCAAACTATGGCTACACCTTC. Translation gives CGESSNYGYTF.

This clone occurred a few times. A read error is possible here, since a much larger clone lies one base away. The chain joins TRBV18 to TRBJ1-1; TRBD1 aligns across 11 bases. Germline values: CDR1 KGHSH, CDR2 LQKENI. The CDR3 sequence is 16 residues long. CDR3 loop: CASPPMGTGGDTEAFF. In nucleotides, the CDR3 is TGTGCCAGCCCACCCATGGGGACAGGGGGGGATACTGAAGCTTTCTTT. Filled out from reference TRBV18 and TRBJ1-1, the complete variable domain reads NAGVMQNPRHLVRRRGQEARLRCSPMKGHSHVYWYRQLPEEGLKFMVYLQKENIIDESGMPKERFSAEFPKEGPSILRIQQVVRGDSAAYFCASPPMGTGGDTEAFFGQGTRLTVV.

This clone occurred a few times. The gene calls are TRBV5-1 and TRBJ2-7, with TRBD1 as a possible D gene (7 bases). Germline V CDR1 and CDR2: SGHRS, YFSETQ. This CDR3 is 13 amino acids long. The germline V and J ends were trimmed by 4 bases and 7 bases, with 15 bases remaining between them. CDR3 sequence (DNA): TGCGCCAGCAGCGGGGGGACAGCTACTGAGCAGTACTTC. It is translated as CASSGGTATEQYF.

As for this clone: Other DNA sequences in the sample encode the same CDR3. The chain links TRBV5-6 to TRBJ2-3, with D uncertain. Germline-derived CDR1 and CDR2 are SGHDT and YYEEEE. The CDR3 sequence is 12 residues long. V lost 1 base, J lost 6 bases, and 6 bases lay in between. The CDR3 DNA reads TGTGCCAGCAGCTTGTCTACCGATACGCAGTATTTT. Protein: CASSLSTDTQYF.

J is TRBJ2-7 and V is TRBV6-1, with D possibly matching TRBD1 (6 bases). The germline CDR1 and CDR2 sequences are MNHNS and SASEGT. V lost 6 bases and J 5 bases, leaving 11 bases between the germline ends. The CDR3 runs 12 residues. CDR3 sequence: CASRYRAHEQYF. CDR3 coding DNA: TGTGCCAGCAGATACAGGGCGCACGAGCAGTACTTC.

This clone was observed a few times. The likely explanation is a read error, given a far larger clone one base away. The chain recombines TRBV7-9 with TRBJ1-5, with no clear D. Germline V gene data show CDR1 as SEHNR and CDR2 as FQNEAQ (reference sequence). The CDR3 contains 14 residues. Here the CDR3 reads CASSLEYSNRPQHF. CDR3 coding DNA: TGTGCCAGCAGCTTAGAATATAGCAATCGGCCCCAGCATTTT.

This chain uses TRBV5-6 with TRBJ2-7, with 10 positions matching TRBD2. Trimming cost V 0 bases and J 7 bases; bases outside gene matches: 7. The CDR3 totals 15 residues. Germline CDR1 reads SGHDT; CDR2 reads YYEEEE. The CDR3 DNA reads as TGTGCCAGCAGCTTGGAGCCTAGCGGGAGTAGGGAGCAGTACTTC. Translated: CASSLEPSGSREQYF. The complete variable domain, with remaining parts taken from reference TRBV5-6 and TRBJ2-7, reads DAGVTQSPTHLIKTRGQQVTLRCSPKSGHDTVSWYQQALGQGPQFIFQYYEEEERQRGNFPDRFSGHQFPNYSSELNVNALLLGDSALYLCASSLEPSGSREQYFGPGTRLTVT.

Of note for this clone: This may be a read error: a much more frequent sequence differs by one nucleotide. The chain carries TRBV19 and TRBJ2-7; TRBD1 agrees at 10 bases. In germline, CDR1 is LNHDA, CDR2 SQIVND (reference sequence). CDR3 size: 16 residues. The CDR3 sequence: CASRPGTGEGSYGQYF. CDR3 nucleotide sequence: TGTGCCAGTAGACCCGGGACAGGGGAAGGGTCCTACGGGCAGTACTTC.

The rearrangement joins TRBV15 to TRBJ1-1; perhaps TRBD1 as D (5 bases). This CDR3 region has 14 residues. The V gene lost 2 bases and the J gene lost 13 bases, with 20 bases spanning the gap. The V gene's germline CDR1 is LNHNV and CDR2 YYDKDF (reference sequence). The CDR3 DNA follows: TGTGCCACCAGCAGAATCGACAGCCAAAGGCGGGATTTCTTT. Translating it yields CATSRIDSQRRDFF.

The chain recombines TRBV5-1 with TRBJ2-7; a weak D match, TRBD2 (5 bases). Germline V gene data show CDR1 as SGHRS and CDR2 as YFSETQ. V was pared by 1 base and J by 3 bases, with 14 bases between. There are 15 residues in the CDR3. Written as DNA, the CDR3 is TGCGCCAGCAGCTTGAAGAGGGAGAGGAACTACGAGCAGTACTTC. Translation: CASSLKRERNYEQYF.

Points on this clone: Possible read error: a much larger clone is one base away. V gene TRBV7-2 combines with J gene TRBJ2-3; D unresolved. The V gene lost 3 bases and the J gene lost 4 bases, with 17 bases spanning the gap. Germline V gene data show CDR1 as SGHTA and CDR2 as FQGNSA. This CDR3 spans 16 amino acids. CDR3 sequence: CASSFGILGLADTQYF. DNA of the CDR3: TGTGCCAGCAGCTTCGGCATACTCGGCCTTGCAGATACGCAGTATTTT.

A word on this clone: Different DNA sequences within this sample yield the same CDR3. The gene calls are TRBV7-2 and TRBJ2-2; the D is unclear. The CDR3 covers 14 residues. Germline V gives CDR1 SGHTA, CDR2 FQGNSA. Trimming pared 5 bases from V and 4 bases from J, leaving 11 bases between. The DNA for the CDR3 is TGTGCCAGCAGCCCCTCGTCGGGCACCGGGGAGCTGTTTTTT. It is translated as CASSPSSGTGELFF.

This clone has more than one count but fewer than ten. A much larger clone sits a single nucleotide away, making a read error possible. This CDR3 is also generated by other DNA sequences in the sample. This sequence joins TRBV7-7 and TRBJ2-1; 8 nucleotides line up with TRBD2. CDR3 length: 16 residues. From germline, CDR1 is SSHAT and CDR2 FNYEAQ (reference sequence). The CDR3 nucleotides read TGTGCTAGCAGCCCTACCTCAGCGGGGGTTGGGAATGAGCAGTTCTTC. Translating gives CASSPTSAGVGNEQFF.

The rearrangement links TRBV28 to TRBJ2-1, with 12 bases lining up with TRBD2. Germline V gene data show CDR1 as MDHEN and CDR2 as SYDVKM. J was trimmed by 14 bases and V by 9 bases; bases with no gene match: 11. CDR3 length: 13 amino acids. Here the CDR3 DNA reads TGTGCCAGTTCCCCGGGGACTAGCGGGTCAAAGTTCTTC. It translates to CASSPGTSGSKFF.

About this clone: Since a far larger clone is one base different, this is likely a read error. The rearrangement links TRBV13 to TRBJ1-1; D might be TRBD1 (5 bases). CDR1 PRHDT and CDR2 FYEKMQ come from the germline V gene (reference sequence). Between the trimmed V and J ends, which lost 2 bases and 4 bases, there was a span of 11 bases. CDR3 size: 14 residues. The CDR3: CASSLCRAGTEAFF. The CDR3 nucleotides read TGTGCCAGCAGCTTATGCAGGGCTGGCACTGAAGCTTTCTTT.

The chain couples TRBV28 to TRBJ1-1; 7 bases agree with TRBD1. The length of the CDR3 is 15 residues. V shed 6 bases, J shed 6 bases, and the junction held 13 bases outside the gene matches. Per the germline V gene, CDR1 is MDHEN and CDR2 is SYDVKM. This chain's CDR3 is CASRAGDRAGPEAFF. CDR3 DNA: TGTGCCAGCAGGGCGGGAGACAGGGCTGGTCCTGAAGCTTTCTTT.

V is TRBV27 and J is TRBJ2-7; 13 nucleotides align to TRBD2. There are 15 residues in the CDR3. In germline, CDR1 is MNHEY, CDR2 SMNVEV (reference sequence). The trim removed 6 bases at V and 7 bases at J, leaving 9 bases unmatched. In DNA form, the CDR3 reads TGTGCCAGCAGCTCCGAACTAGCGGGAGGGTGGGAGCAGTACTTC. It translates to CASSSELAGGWEQYF.

The rearrangement links TRBV19 to TRBJ2-2, with 10 bases lining up with TRBD2. V lost 10 bases to trimming and J lost 4 bases; unmatched junction nucleotides: 12. This CDR3 is built from 16 residues. Germline V CDR1 and CDR2: LNHDA, SQIVND (reference sequence). The CDR3 nucleotides are TGTGCCACCAAACCCAATAGCGGGAGGCCCACCGGGGAGCTGTTTTTT. Encoded protein: CATKPNSGRPTGELFF.

The V and J genes are TRBV10-3 and TRBJ2-7; 13 bases fit TRBD2. The germline gives CDR1 ENHRY, CDR2 SYGVKD. The CDR3 has 18 residues. V dropped 4 bases and J dropped 3; count of bases not matched to a gene: 12. This CDR3 reads CAISAGTRGTSGIYEQYF. The CDR3 DNA sequence: TGTGCCATCAGTGCGGGCACCCGGGGGACTAGCGGGATCTACGAGCAGTACTTC.

This clone came up many times. The chain carries TRBV6-1 and TRBJ2-7, with a weak D call TRBD1 (8 bases). Germline CDR1 and CDR2: MNHNS and SASEGT. V lost 6 bases and J 2 bases, leaving 17 bases between the germline ends. CDR3 length equals 15 residues. This CDR3 is CASRTDRGGTYEQYF. The CDR3 DNA follows: TGTGCCAGCAGAACCGACAGGGGAGGGACCTACGAGCAGTACTTC.